Each of the 12 T cell receptor beta chains below was sequenced from the same sample in a study of T cells in Graves' hyperthyroidism and ophthalmopathy. Using RNA transcripts as the source, TCR beta CDR3 regions were amplified. First-round RT-PCR with HTBI primers amplified the TCR CDR3 region. TCRdb recomputed calls from the multiplex PCR reads with MiXCR, one row per CDR3 protein. The data show around 450,000 distinct CDR3 sequences, with around 16% seen just once and roughly 7.4% held by the top ten. Specimen: blood. The receptors shown here come from a woman between 18 and 30 years old with Graves' hyperthyroidism.

This clonotype was counted once. A read error is possible here, since a much larger clone lies one base away. The rearrangement links TRBV28 to TRBJ1-4; 8 bases align to TRBD1. The CDR3 consists of 16 residues. Germline CDR1 is MDHEN and CDR2 is SYDVKM. This CDR3 reads CASSQYRGATNEKRFF. As DNA, the CDR3 is TGTGCCAGCAGTCAATACAGGGGGGCAACTAATGAAAAACGGTTTTTT.

This rearrangement joins TRBV6-1 to TRBJ2-5, with TRBD1 identical over 8 bases. CDR1 MNHNS and CDR2 SASEGT come from the germline V gene. The V segment lost 4 bases and the J segment 2 bases; nucleotides outside the gene matches: 3. The CDR3 is made up of 14 amino acids. Here the CDR3 reads CASSGGQAQETQYF. As DNA, the CDR3 is TGTGCCAGCAGTGGGGGACAGGCGCAAGAGACCCAGTACTTC.

This clonotype has ten or more counts. The V and J genes are TRBV6-1 and TRBJ2-7, with 7 bases that match TRBD1. The CDR3 loop spans 15 amino acids. Germline CDR1 and CDR2: MNHNS and SASEGT. V lost 1 base, J lost 0 bases, and 3 bases stayed unmatched. The CDR3 region has the DNA TGTGCCAGCAGTGAAGACGGGACAGACTCCTACGAGCAGTACTTC. It translates to CASSEDGTDSYEQYF.

This clonotype was found a few times. The chain recombines TRBV5-4 with TRBJ1-2; D remains unclear. The V gene's germline CDR1 is SGHNT and CDR2 YYREEE (reference sequence). The CDR3 contains 13 residues. Trimming pared 2 bases from V and 2 bases from J, leaving 7 bases between. The CDR3 is CASSFDTNYGYTF. DNA of the CDR3: TGTGCCAGCAGCTTCGACACAAACTATGGCTACACCTTC.

This clonotype occurred many times. The chain employs TRBV7-2 and TRBJ2-1; 7 nucleotides match TRBD2. V gave up 4 bases and J gave up 3 bases; unmatched junction bases: 24. This CDR3 is 21 amino acids long. The germline gives CDR1 SGHTA, CDR2 FQGNSA. CDR3 nucleotides: TGTGCCAGCAGCTACTTAGTGACTTGGGGTCTAGCGGCGATGATCTACAATGAGCAGTTCTTC. This encodes CASSYLVTWGLAAMIYNEQFF.

This clonotype was counted many times. The chain employs TRBV12-3 or TRBV12-4 and TRBJ2-1, with 8 bases aligning to TRBD1. With 6 bases clipped from V and 7 bases from J, the junction kept 8 bases outside the gene matches. This CDR3 contains 14 residues. The CDR3 coding sequence is TGTGCCAGCAGCCCTGACAGGGGCGAGAATGAGCAGTTCTTC. Translated, it gives CASSPDRGENEQFF.

This clonotype appeared many times. This sequence joins TRBV11-2 and TRBJ2-3, with 9 nucleotides matching TRBD2. The CDR3 sequence is 15 residues long. Germline loops: CDR1 SGHAT, CDR2 FQNNGV. V was pared by 5 bases and J by 4 bases, with 7 bases of the junction left unmatched. As DNA, the CDR3 is TGTGCCAGCAGCCTCAGGGTAGCGGGAGCAGATACGCAGTATTTT. Translation: CASSLRVAGADTQYF.

Only a few counts were recorded for this clonotype. CDR3 sequence: CASSLAQGANYGYTF. The CDR3 nucleotides read TGTGCCAGCAGCTTGGCCCAGGGGGCAAACTATGGCTACACCTTC. V and J are TRBV5-5 and TRBJ1-2; 8 nucleotides match TRBD1. The CDR3 is 15 amino acids. V was clipped by 0 bases and J by 2 bases; unmatched bases: 3. Germline V lookup: CDR1 SGHKS, CDR2 YYEKEE (reference sequence).

This clonotype was detected ten times or more. The chain has TRBV2 and TRBJ2-1; D is uncertain. The germline V gene encodes CDR1 SNHLY and CDR2 FYNNEI. The CDR3 consists of 12 residues. Trimming took 6 bases from V and 6 from J, leaving 9 bases between them. CDR3 nucleotide sequence: TGTGCCAGCAGCTATGGGGTCAATGAGCAGTTCTTC. It codes for CASSYGVNEQFF.

The table lists this clonotype with a few counts. The chain is built from TRBV4-2 and TRBJ1-6; 12 bases fit TRBD1. The CDR3 loop spans 16 amino acids. The germline V gene has CDR1 LGHNA and CDR2 YNFKEQ. V was clipped by 0 bases and J by 10 bases; unmatched bases: 4. CDR3 bases: TGTGCCAGCAGCCAAGATCCCGGGACAGGGGGCTCACCCCTCCACTTT. It translates to CASSQDPGTGGSPLHF.

In this sample, this clonotype turned up many times. The gene calls are TRBV6-6 and TRBJ2-1, with D possibly being TRBD1 (5 bases). The CDR3 length is 18 residues. The ends were cut back, 0 bases at V and 0 bases at J, with 15 bases in the middle. The germline V gene encodes CDR1 MNHNY and CDR2 SVGAGI (reference sequence). Written as DNA, the CDR3 is TGTGCCAGCAGTTACTCCAAAGACAGCCAGAGCTCCTACAATGAGCAGTTCTTC. Translating it yields CASSYSKDSQSSYNEQFF.

This clonotype occurred many times. At one end, the junction sequence differs from germline, possibly due to a read error. V is TRBV2 and J is TRBJ1-1, with a weak D call TRBD1 (6 bases). The germline V gene has CDR1 SNHLY and CDR2 FYNNEI. This CDR3 is built from 16 residues. Written as DNA, the CDR3 is TGTGCCAGCCCAGGACAGACGGAAAATAAGAACGCTGAAGCTTTCTTT. Its protein product is CASPGQTENKNAEAFF. Combining the CDR3 with reference TRBV2 and TRBJ1-1 gives the whole variable domain EPEVTQTPSHQVTQMGQEVILRCVPISNHLYFYWYRQILGQKVEFLVSFYNNEISEKSEIFDDQFSVERPDGSNFTLKIRSTKLEDSAMYFCASPGQTENKNAEAFFGQGTRLTVV.